The entry below gives a single T cell receptor (beta chain) sequence along with its context. The antigen is not known. This specimen comes from a study of cytomegalovirus exposure and HLA in healthy donors. The germline V gene encodes CDR1 SGHTS and CDR2 YDEGEE. The germline V and J ends were trimmed by 0 bases and 0 bases, with 3 bases remaining between them. CDR3 size: 13 residues. Study-wide results and caveats: The authors assumed roughly uniform sequencing depth across donors for presence/absence analyses. In an earlier analysis, productive rearrangement rates for most beta V segments clustered near 87% or 30%.

Both 60 Vbeta primers and 13 Jbeta primers went into the PCR. Generated by immunoSEQ multiplex PCR, the TCRdb table keeps only in-frame clones and is missing some. The table records some 220,000 clones, approximately 90% of them present only once. Donors showed nominal health when sampled, although they likely had unrecorded immune exposures. Material: PBMCs. The chain combines TRBV5-8 with TRBJ1-1; D is ambiguous. This TCR came from a woman between 18 and 29 years old in good health and CMV-seronegative. In nucleotides, the CDR3 is TGTGCCAGCAGCTTGGCTGTGAACACTGAAGCTTTCTTT. Translated, it gives CASSLAVNTEAFF.